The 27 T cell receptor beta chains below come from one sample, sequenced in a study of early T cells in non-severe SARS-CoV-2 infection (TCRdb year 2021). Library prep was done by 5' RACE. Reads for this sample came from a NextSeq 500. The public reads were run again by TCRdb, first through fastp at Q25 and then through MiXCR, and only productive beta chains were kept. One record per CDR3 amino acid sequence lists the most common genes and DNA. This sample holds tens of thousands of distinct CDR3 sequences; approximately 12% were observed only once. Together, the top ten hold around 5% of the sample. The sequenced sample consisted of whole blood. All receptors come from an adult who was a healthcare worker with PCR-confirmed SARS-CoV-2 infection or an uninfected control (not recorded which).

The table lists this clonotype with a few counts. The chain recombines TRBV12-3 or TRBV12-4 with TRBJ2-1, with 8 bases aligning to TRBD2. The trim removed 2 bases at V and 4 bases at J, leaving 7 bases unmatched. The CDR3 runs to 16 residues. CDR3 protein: CASSLSGTRSYNEQFF. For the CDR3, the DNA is TGTGCCAGCAGTTTAAGCGGGACTAGGAGTTACAATGAGCAGTTCTTC.

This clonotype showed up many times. Here the CDR3 reads CASIPPAGGIETQYF. CDR3 in DNA: TGTGCCAGCATCCCCCCGGCAGGGGGTATAGAGACCCAGTACTTC. The chain recombines TRBV6-6 with TRBJ2-5; TRBD1 agrees at 7 bases. After removal of 7 bases from V and 4 bases from J, the junction contained 12 bases not matched to a gene. CDR3 length: 15 residues. Germline V lookup: CDR1 MNHNY, CDR2 SVGAGI (reference sequence).

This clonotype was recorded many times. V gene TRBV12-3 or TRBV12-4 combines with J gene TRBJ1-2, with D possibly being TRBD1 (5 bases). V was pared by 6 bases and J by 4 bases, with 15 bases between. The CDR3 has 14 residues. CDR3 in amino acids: CASRPPGGGYGYTF. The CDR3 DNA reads TGTGCCAGCAGGCCCCCGGGTGGGGGCTATGGCTACACCTTC.

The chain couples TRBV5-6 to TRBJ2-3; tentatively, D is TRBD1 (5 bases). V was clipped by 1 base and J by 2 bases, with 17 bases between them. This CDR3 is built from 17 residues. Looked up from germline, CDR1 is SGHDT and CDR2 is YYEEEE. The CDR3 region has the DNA TGTGCCAGCAGCTTGCGTTCTACAGGCTACTTCACAGATACGCAGTATTTT. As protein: CASSLRSTGYFTDTQYF.

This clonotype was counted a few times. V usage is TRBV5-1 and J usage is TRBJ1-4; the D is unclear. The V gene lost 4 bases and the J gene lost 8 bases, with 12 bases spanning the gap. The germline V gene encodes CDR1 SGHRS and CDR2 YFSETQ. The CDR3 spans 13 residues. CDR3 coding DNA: TGCGCCAGCAGCCCGACCGGTATAGAAAAACTGTTTTTT. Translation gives CASSPTGIEKLFF.

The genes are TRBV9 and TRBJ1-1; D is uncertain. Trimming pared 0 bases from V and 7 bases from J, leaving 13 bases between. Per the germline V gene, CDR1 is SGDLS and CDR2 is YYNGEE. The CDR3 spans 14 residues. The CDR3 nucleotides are TGTGCCAGCAGCGTAGGGTCCTTAAACCATGAAGCTTTCTTT. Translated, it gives CASSVGSLNHEAFF.

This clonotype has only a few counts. The CDR3 reads CASSPSAGTTKGEQYF. The CDR3 coding sequence is TGCGCCAGCAGCCCCAGTGCCGGGACCACTAAAGGCGAGCAGTACTTC. The rearrangement uses TRBV5-1 and TRBJ2-7; D assignment may be TRBD1 or TRBD2 (5 bases each). Germline CDR1 is SGHRS and CDR2 is YFSETQ. The CDR3 is 16 residues long. The ends were cut back, 4 bases at V and 6 bases at J, with 23 bases in the middle.

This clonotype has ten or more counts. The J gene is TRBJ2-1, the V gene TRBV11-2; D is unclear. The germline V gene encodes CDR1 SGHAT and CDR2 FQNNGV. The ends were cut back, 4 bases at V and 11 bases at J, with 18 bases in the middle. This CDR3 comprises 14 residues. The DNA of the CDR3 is TGTGCCAGCAGCTCGCTTTCAATGGAATGGAAGCAGTTCTTC. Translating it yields CASSSLSMEWKQFF.

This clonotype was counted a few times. The CDR3, as DNA: TGTGCCAGCAGACATTCGGGGAATCAGCCCCAGCATTTT. Protein product: CASRHSGNQPQHF. J is TRBJ1-5 and V is TRBV28, with D hard to call. Germline V gene data show CDR1 as MDHEN and CDR2 as SYDVKM. Between the trimmed V and J ends, which lost 6 bases and 4 bases, there was a span of 10 bases. There are 13 residues in the CDR3.

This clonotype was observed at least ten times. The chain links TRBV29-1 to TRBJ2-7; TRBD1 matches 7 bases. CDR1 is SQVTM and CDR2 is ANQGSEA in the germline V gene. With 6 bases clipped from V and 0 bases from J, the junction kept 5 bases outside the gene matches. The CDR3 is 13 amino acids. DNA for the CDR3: TGCAGCGTGGTACGACAGGGCTCCTACGAGCAGTACTTC. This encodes CSVVRQGSYEQYF.

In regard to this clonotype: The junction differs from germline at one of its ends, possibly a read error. CDR3 sequence reads: CTSSGARAVTGELFF. DNA of the CDR3: TGCACCAGCAGCGGGGCAAGGGCCGTAACCGGGGAGCTGTTTTTT. The chain carries TRBV4-3 and TRBJ2-2; 7 nucleotides agree with TRBD2. This CDR3 is 15 amino acids long. Germline lookup yields CDR1 LGHNA and CDR2 YSLEER.

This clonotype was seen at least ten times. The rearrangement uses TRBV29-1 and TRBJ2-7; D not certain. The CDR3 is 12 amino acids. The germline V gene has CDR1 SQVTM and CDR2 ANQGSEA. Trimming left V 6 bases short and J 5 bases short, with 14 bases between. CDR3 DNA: TGCAGCGTCGGACCCAATCCTGACGAGCAGTACTTC. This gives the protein CSVGPNPDEQYF.

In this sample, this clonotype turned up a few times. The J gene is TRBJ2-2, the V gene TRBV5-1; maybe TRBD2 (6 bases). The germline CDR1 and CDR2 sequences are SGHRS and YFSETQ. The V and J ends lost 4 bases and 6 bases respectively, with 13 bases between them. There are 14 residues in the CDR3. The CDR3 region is CASSMEGPPGELFF. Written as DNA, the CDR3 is TGCGCCAGCAGCATGGAGGGGCCCCCCGGGGAGCTGTTTTTT.

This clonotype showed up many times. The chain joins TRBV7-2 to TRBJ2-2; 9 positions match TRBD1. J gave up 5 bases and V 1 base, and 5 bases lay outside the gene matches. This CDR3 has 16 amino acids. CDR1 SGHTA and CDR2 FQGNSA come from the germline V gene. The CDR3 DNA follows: TGTGCCAGCAGCTTAGGGACAGGGGTATTAACCGGGGAGCTGTTTTTT. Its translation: CASSLGTGVLTGELFF.

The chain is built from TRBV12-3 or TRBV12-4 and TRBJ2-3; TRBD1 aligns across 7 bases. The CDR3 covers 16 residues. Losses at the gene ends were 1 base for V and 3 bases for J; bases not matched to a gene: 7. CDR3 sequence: CASSLVLGQRTDTQYF. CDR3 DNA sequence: TGTGCCAGCAGTTTAGTTCTGGGACAGAGAACAGATACGCAGTATTTT.

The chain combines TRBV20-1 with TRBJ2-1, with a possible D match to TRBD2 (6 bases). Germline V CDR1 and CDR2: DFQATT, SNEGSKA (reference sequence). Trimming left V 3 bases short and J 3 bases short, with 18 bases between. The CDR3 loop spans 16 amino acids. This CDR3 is CSASTSRPDNYNEQFF. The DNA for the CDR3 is TGCAGTGCTAGTACTAGCCGCCCCGACAACTACAATGAGCAGTTCTTC.

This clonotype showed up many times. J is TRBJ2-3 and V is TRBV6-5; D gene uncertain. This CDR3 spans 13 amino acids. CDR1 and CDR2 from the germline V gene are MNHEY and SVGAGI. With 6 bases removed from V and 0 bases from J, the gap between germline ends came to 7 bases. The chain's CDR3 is CASSTGSTDTQYF. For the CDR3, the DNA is TGTGCCAGCAGCACCGGGAGCACAGATACGCAGTATTTT.

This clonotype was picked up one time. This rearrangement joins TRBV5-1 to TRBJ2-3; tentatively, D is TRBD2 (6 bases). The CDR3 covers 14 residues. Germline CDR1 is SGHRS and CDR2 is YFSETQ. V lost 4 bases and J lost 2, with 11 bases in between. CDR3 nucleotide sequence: TGCGCCAGCAGCCGGGGACTCAACACAGATACGCAGTATTTT. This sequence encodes CASSRGLNTDTQYF.

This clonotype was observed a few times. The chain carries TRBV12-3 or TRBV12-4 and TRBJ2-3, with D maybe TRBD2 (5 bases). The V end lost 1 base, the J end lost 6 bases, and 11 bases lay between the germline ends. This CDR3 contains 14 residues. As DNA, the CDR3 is TGTGCCAGCAGTTTAGGCCCAGCGGCTGATACGCAGTATTTT. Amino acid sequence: CASSLGPAADTQYF.

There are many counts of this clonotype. The CDR3 DNA is TGTGCCAGTGCCAGCGCGATTCTTCCCGGGGAGCTGTTTTTT. Amino acid sequence: CASASAILPGELFF. V gene TRBV12-3 or TRBV12-4 combines with J gene TRBJ2-2; D is unresolved. The V and J ends lost 9 bases and 6 bases respectively, with 17 bases between them. The CDR3 extends over 14 amino acids.

The CDR3 bases are TGTGCCAGCAGCCAACCAAAGGACACTGAAGCTTTCTTT. This encodes CASSQPKDTEAFF. The J gene is TRBJ1-1, the V gene TRBV7-6; no definite D call. CDR1 is SGHVS, CDR2 FNYEAQ, per germline. CDR3 size: 13 residues. The ends were cut back, 5 bases at V and 3 bases at J, with 10 bases in the middle.

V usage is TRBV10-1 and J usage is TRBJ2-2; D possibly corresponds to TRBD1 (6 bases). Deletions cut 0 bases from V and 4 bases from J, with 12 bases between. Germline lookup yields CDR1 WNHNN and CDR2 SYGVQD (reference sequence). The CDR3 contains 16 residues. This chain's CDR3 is CASSESQGVTTGELFF. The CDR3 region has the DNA TGCGCCAGCAGTGAGTCACAGGGAGTAACCACCGGGGAGCTGTTTTTT.

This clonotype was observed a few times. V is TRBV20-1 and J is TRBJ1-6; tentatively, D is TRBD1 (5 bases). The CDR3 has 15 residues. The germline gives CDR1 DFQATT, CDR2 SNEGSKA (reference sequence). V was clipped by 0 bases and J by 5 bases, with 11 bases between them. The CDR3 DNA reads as TGCAGTGCTAGAGATTTGGGGGGAGATAATTCACCCCTCCACTTT. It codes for CSARDLGGDNSPLHF.

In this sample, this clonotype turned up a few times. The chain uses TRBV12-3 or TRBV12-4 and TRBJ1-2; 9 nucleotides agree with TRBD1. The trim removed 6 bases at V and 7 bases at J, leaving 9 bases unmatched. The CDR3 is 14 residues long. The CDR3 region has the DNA TGTGCCAGCAGCCTAAACACAGGGGGCCGTGGCTACACCTTC. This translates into CASSLNTGGRGYTF.

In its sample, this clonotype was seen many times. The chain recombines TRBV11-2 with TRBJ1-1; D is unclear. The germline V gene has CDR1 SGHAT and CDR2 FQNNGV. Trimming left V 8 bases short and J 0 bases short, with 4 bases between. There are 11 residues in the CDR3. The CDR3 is CASGLNTEAFF. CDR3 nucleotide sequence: TGTGCCAGCGGATTGAACACTGAAGCTTTCTTT.

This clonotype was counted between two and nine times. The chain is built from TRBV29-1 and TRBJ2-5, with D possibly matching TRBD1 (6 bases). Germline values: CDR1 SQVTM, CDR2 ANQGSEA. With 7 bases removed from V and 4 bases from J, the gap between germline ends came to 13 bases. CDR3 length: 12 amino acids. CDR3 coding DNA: TGCAGCGCCACAGGGATGGGAGAGACCCAGTACTTC. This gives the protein CSATGMGETQYF. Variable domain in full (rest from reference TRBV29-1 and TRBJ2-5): SAVISQKPSRDICQRGTSLTIQCQVDSQVTMMFWYRQQPGQSLTLIATANQGSEATYESGFVIDKFPISRPNLTFSTLTVSNMSPEDSSIYLCSATGMGETQYFGPGTRLLVL.

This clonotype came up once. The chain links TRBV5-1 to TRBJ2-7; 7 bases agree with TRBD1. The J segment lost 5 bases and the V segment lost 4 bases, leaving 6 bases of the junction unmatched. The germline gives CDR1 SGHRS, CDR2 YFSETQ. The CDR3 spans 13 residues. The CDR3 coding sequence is TGCGCCAGCAGCACAGACAGGGCCCACGAGCAGTACTTC. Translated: CASSTDRAHEQYF. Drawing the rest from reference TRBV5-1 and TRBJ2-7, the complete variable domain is KAGVTQTPRYLIKTRGQQVTLSCSPISGHRSVSWYQQTPGQGLQFLFEYFSETQRNKGNFPGRFSGRQFSNSRSEMNVSTLELGDSALYLCASSTDRAHEQYFGPGTRLTVT.